This TCR beta chain was recorded in a study of T cell clones after liver transplantation. V shed 2 bases, J shed 7 bases, and the junction held 5 bases outside the gene matches. This CDR3 region has 14 residues. The germline V gene has CDR1 PRHDT and CDR2 FYEKMQ (reference sequence). TCRdb's table, derived via immunoSEQ multiplex PCR, lists solely in-frame clones and lacks some. The sample carries more than 20,000 clones, under 95% recorded once. The clonotype was recovered from a human patient who received a liver transplant. T cells may partly derive from the graft donor. The source was CD8+ T cells from blood, collected around 27 months after liver transplant. The chain uses TRBV13 and TRBJ2-1; 7 positions match TRBD1. For the CDR3, the DNA is TGTGCCAGCAGCTTACAGACAGGGATGAATGAGCAGTTCTTC. Residues: CASSLQTGMNEQFF. The full variable domain, with the rest looked up from reference TRBV13 and TRBJ2-1, is AAGVIQSPRHLIKEKRETATLKCYPIPRHDTVYWYQQGPGQDPQFLISFYEKMQSDKGSIPDRFSAQQFSDYHSELNMSSLELGDSALYFCASSLQTGMNEQFFGPGTRLTVL.